These 22 T cell receptor beta chains were all obtained from the same sample, sequenced in a study of blood T cell repertoires in COVID-19. Sequencing was performed with immunoSEQ multiplex PCR; in TCRdb, only in-frame clones are kept and a portion is missing. The table includes 230,000 or so clones, around four fifths detected once. Sequenced sample: peripheral blood. Receptors originate from a young man with active or convalescent COVID-19.

The chain uses TRBV2 and TRBJ2-1; 10 bases align to TRBD2. The CDR3 extends over 13 amino acids. V gave up 5 bases and J gave up 6 bases; unmatched junction bases: 1. CDR1 and CDR2 from the germline V gene are SNHLY and FYNNEI. This chain's CDR3 is CASSSGRGNEQFF. The CDR3 bases are TGTGCCAGCAGTAGCGGGAGGGGCAATGAGCAGTTCTTC.

This clone was picked up one time. V usage is TRBV4-1 and J usage is TRBJ2-5, with 7 bases matching TRBD1. Per the germline V gene, CDR1 is MGHRA and CDR2 is YSYEKL. The ends lost 0 bases at V and 2 bases at J; junction bases unmatched: 12. CDR3 length equals 18 residues. The CDR3 sequence is CASSQDPGLGDRQETQYF. In DNA, the CDR3 is TGCGCCAGCAGCCAAGATCCTGGGTTGGGGGACAGACAAGAGACCCAGTACTTC.

This CDR3 is CASSFGASTDTQYF. CDR3 DNA: TGTGCCAGCAGCTTCGGAGCTAGCACAGATACGCAGTATTTT. The genes are TRBV7-3 and TRBJ2-3; D is ambiguous. The germline gives CDR1 SGHTA, CDR2 FQGTGA. Trimming removed 3 bases from V and 0 bases from J, with 7 bases in between. CDR3 length: 14 residues.

The genes are TRBV3-1 (or the pseudogene TRBV3-2) and TRBJ1-2; a weak D match, TRBD1 (5 bases). The CDR3 is 14 amino acids. V was trimmed by 8 bases and J by 4 bases, leaving 17 bases between them. CDR1 and CDR2 from the germline V gene are LGHDT and YNNKEL (reference sequence). The CDR3 coding sequence is TGTGCCAGCCCCCAGCCCGGACACAGCTATGGCTACACCTTC. This codes for CASPQPGHSYGYTF.

The chain has TRBV30 and TRBJ2-7, with a weak D call TRBD1 (6 bases). Trimming shortened V by 4 bases and J by 4 bases, and 14 bases separated the two germline ends. Germline assignment: CDR1 GTSNPN and CDR2 SVGIG (reference sequence). The CDR3 length is 13 residues. CDR3 region: CAWTRGGTYEQYF. The CDR3 DNA reads as TGTGCCTGGACCCGAGGGGGAACTTACGAGCAGTACTTC. The variable domain in full, completed from reference TRBV30 and TRBJ2-7, reads SQTIHQWPATLVQPVGSPLSLECTVEGTSNPNLYWYRQAAGRGLQLLFYSVGIGQISSEVPQNLSASRPQDRQFILSSKKLLLSDSGFYLCAWTRGGTYEQYFGPGTRLTVT.

The rearrangement links TRBV6-6 to TRBJ1-5; 7 bases fit TRBD1. The CDR3 contains 16 residues. CDR1 is MNHNY, CDR2 SVGAGI, per germline (reference sequence). After removal of 5 bases from V and 2 bases from J, the junction contained 9 bases not matched to a gene. DNA of the CDR3: TGTGCCAGCAGTCGACTACAGGGGATTCGCAATCAGCCCCAGCATTTT. As protein: CASSRLQGIRNQPQHF.

The gene calls are TRBV5-5 and TRBJ2-7; D is ambiguous. Germline-derived CDR1 and CDR2 are SGHKS and YYEKEE (reference sequence). This CDR3 contains 14 residues. With 2 bases removed from V and 0 bases from J, the gap between germline ends came to 9 bases. The CDR3 reads CASSLDWLSYEQYF. The CDR3 nucleotides are TGTGCCAGCAGCTTAGACTGGCTCTCCTACGAGCAGTACTTC.

The chain joins TRBV12-3 or TRBV12-4 to TRBJ1-6; TRBD1 is a possible D gene (5 bases). CDR3 length: 12 amino acids. V shed 1 base and J shed 14 bases, with 9 bases lying between them. The CDR3 here is CASSLGGGALHF. The DNA for the CDR3 is TGTGCCAGCAGTTTAGGGGGGGGAGCCCTCCACTTT.

This clone was observed a single time. The gene calls are TRBV28 and TRBJ1-1; the D gene is possibly TRBD1 (6 bases). This CDR3 region has 15 residues. Deletions cut 5 bases from V and 2 bases from J, with 15 bases between. Germline V lookup: CDR1 MDHEN, CDR2 SYDVKM. The CDR3 is CASSRGARGNTEAFF. CDR3 DNA sequence: TGTGCCAGCAGTCGTGGGGCCAGGGGAAACACTGAAGCTTTCTTT.

The chain couples TRBV7-2 to TRBJ1-1, with D perhaps TRBD1 (5 bases). This CDR3 has 14 residues. V lost 5 bases and J lost 5, with 15 bases in between. Looked up from germline, CDR1 is SGHTA and CDR2 is FQGNSA. The CDR3 sequence: CASSRRQGSTEAFF. The CDR3 nucleotides read TGTGCCAGCAGCCGGCGGCAGGGCAGTACTGAAGCTTTCTTT.

This clone was seen just once. This rearrangement joins TRBV7-2 to TRBJ1-1; 7 bases align to TRBD1. The CDR3 runs 15 residues. Germline CDR1 reads SGHTA; CDR2 reads FQGNSA. V trimming: 5 bases; J trimming: 0 bases; junction bases outside the gene matches: 6. CDR3 loop: CASSLRDSLNTEAFF. Here the CDR3 DNA reads TGTGCCAGCAGCCTCCGGGACAGTTTGAACACTGAAGCTTTCTTT.

This chain links TRBV7-7 with TRBJ2-5; TRBD1 aligns across 11 bases. V shed 2 bases, J shed 4 bases, and the junction held 9 bases outside the gene matches. Germline V gene data show CDR1 as SSHAT and CDR2 as FNYEAQ (reference sequence). The CDR3 consists of 17 residues. The CDR3 loop reads CASSLMGSGTGGETQYF. The CDR3 DNA sequence: TGTGCCAGCAGCTTAATGGGATCCGGGACAGGGGGAGAGACCCAGTACTTC.

For the CDR3, the DNA is TGTGCCAGCTCACCATGGTCCCGACAGGGACCAGATACGCAGTATTTT. Amino acids: CASSPWSRQGPDTQYF. The rearrangement uses TRBV18 and TRBJ2-3; 7 bases are a match to TRBD1. CDR3 length: 16 amino acids. Germline V CDR1 and CDR2: KGHSH, LQKENI. J gave up 4 bases and V 2 bases, and 9 bases lay outside the gene matches.

This clone was picked up one time. J is TRBJ1-1 and V is TRBV7-3; the match to TRBD1 covers 8 bases. CDR3 length: 13 amino acids. CDR1 SGHTA and CDR2 FQGTGA come from the germline V gene. The V segment lost 4 bases and the J segment 5 bases; nucleotides outside the gene matches: 3. CDR3 residues: CASSSDRGTEAFF. In DNA form, the CDR3 reads TGTGCCAGCAGCTCCGACAGGGGAACTGAAGCTTTCTTT.

The V and J genes are TRBV19 and TRBJ2-3; a possible D gene is TRBD1 (5 bases). The CDR3 contains 16 residues. CDR1 LNHDA and CDR2 SQIVND come from the germline V gene (reference sequence). V shed 3 bases and J shed 3 bases, with 16 bases lying between them. The CDR3 DNA follows: TGTGCCAGTAGTATTAGGGTCTTCCAGGGAACAGATACGCAGTATTTT. Translating it yields CASSIRVFQGTDTQYF.

This clone occurred a few times. This chain links TRBV5-6 with TRBJ1-2; TRBD1 matches at 8 bases. CDR1 and CDR2 (germline): SGHDT, YYEEEE. The CDR3 runs to 14 residues. Germline trimming cut 4 bases from V and 7 bases from J; bases unmatched to any gene: 9. CDR3 amino acids: CASSTDPTGGGYTF. The CDR3 coding sequence is TGTGCCAGCAGCACCGACCCTACAGGGGGTGGCTACACCTTC. Full variable domain (outside the CDR3, taken from reference TRBV5-6 and TRBJ1-2): DAGVTQSPTHLIKTRGQQVTLRCSPKSGHDTVSWYQQALGQGPQFIFQYYEEEERQRGNFPDRFSGHQFPNYSSELNVNALLLGDSALYLCASSTDPTGGGYTFGSGTRLTVV.

The CDR3 loop reads CARLSQHF. The CDR3 DNA sequence: TGTGCCCGACTGAGCCAGCATTTT. The chain links TRBV7-2 to TRBJ1-5; the D is unclear. The ends were cut back, 11 bases at V and 12 bases at J, with 8 bases in the middle. There are 8 residues in the CDR3. In germline, CDR1 is SGHTA, CDR2 FQGNSA.

The chain has TRBV6-5 and TRBJ1-5; 9 bases agree with TRBD1. Germline V lookup: CDR1 MNHEY, CDR2 SVGAGI. The trim removed 5 bases at V and 5 bases at J, leaving 4 bases unmatched. The length of the CDR3 is 14 residues. Written as DNA, the CDR3 is TGTGCCAGCAGTAAAACAGGGGGCGATCAGCCCCAGCATTTT. Amino acid sequence: CASSKTGGDQPQHF.

The rearrangement uses TRBV16 and TRBJ2-6; possible D gene TRBD2, 6 bases. Between the trimmed V and J ends, which lost 2 bases and 18 bases, there was a span of 23 bases. CDR3 size: 15 residues. Germline values: CDR1 KGHSY, CDR2 FQNENV. The CDR3 DNA is TGTGCCAGCAGCCAAAAGGGCCGGGACTCCAATCCGCCGACTTTC. The encoded protein is CASSQKGRDSNPPTF.

The chain recombines TRBV10-2 with TRBJ2-3; 8 bases match TRBD2. The germline V gene has CDR1 WSHSY and CDR2 SAAADI. V shed 3 bases, J shed 5 bases, and the junction held 7 bases outside the gene matches. The CDR3 sequence is 15 residues long. CDR3 nucleotides: TGCGCCAGCAGTGAACAGCGGGGGCTGAGAGATACGCAGTATTTT. Its translation is CASSEQRGLRDTQYF.

The V gene is TRBV7-2, the J gene TRBJ1-4, with D tentatively TRBD1 (6 bases). This CDR3 is built from 17 residues. The germline gives CDR1 SGHTA, CDR2 FQGNSA. Trimming removed 2 bases from V and 0 bases from J, with 13 bases in between. CDR3 sequence (DNA): TGTGCCAGCAGCTTATCCGGACAGCCCACAACTAATGAAAAACTGTTTTTT. Translation gives CASSLSGQPTTNEKLFF.

This chain connects TRBV6-5 to TRBJ1-2, with a tentative D call TRBD1 (6 bases). V was clipped by 1 base and J by 6 bases, with 9 bases between them. From germline, CDR1 is MNHEY and CDR2 SVGAGI. The CDR3 runs 13 residues. The DNA for the CDR3 is TGTGCCAGCAGTTACTTTACAGGGAATGGCTACACCTTC. This gives the protein CASSYFTGNGYTF.